These 23 T cell receptor beta chains originate from one sample sequenced in a study of radiation and T cells in renal cell carcinoma. Time point given: blood 4 weeks post-SBRT, at nephrectomy. Indicated treatment: 15 Gy SBRT to primary tumor, nephrectomy 4 weeks later. Libraries were prepared by immunoSEQ multiplex PCR; TCRdb keeps only in-frame clonotypes and omits some of them. The sample records about 77,000 clones, 83% being singletons. The sequenced sample was blood, obtained from a patient whose treatment included radiotherapy and nephrectomy. The receptors were gathered from a woman aged 60-75 years with renal cell carcinoma.

This rearrangement joins TRBV9 to TRBJ2-1; weak D call: TRBD2 (6 bases). The CDR3 length is 12 residues. V was pared by 3 bases and J by 8 bases, with 9 bases between. Germline V gives CDR1 SGDLS, CDR2 YYNGEE. CDR3 sequence (DNA): TGTGCCAGCAGCGGGGGGGACCATGAGCAGTTCTTC. Its protein is CASSGGDHEQFF. Variable domain in full (rest from reference TRBV9 and TRBJ2-1): DSGVTQTPKHLITATGQRVTLRCSPRSGDLSVYWYQQSLDQGLQFLIQYYNGEERAKGNILERFSAQQFPDLHSELNLSSLELGDSALYFCASSGGDHEQFFGPGTRLTVL.

V and J are TRBV27 and TRBJ1-1; a weak D match, TRBD1 (5 bases). Per germline, CDR1 MNHEY and CDR2 SMNVEV (reference sequence). The CDR3 is made up of 14 amino acids. V was pared by 2 bases and J by 6 bases, with 13 bases between. CDR3 region: CASSLVRGSAEAFF. Here the CDR3 DNA reads TGTGCCAGCAGTTTAGTAAGGGGTAGTGCTGAAGCTTTCTTT.

This clone showed up just once. The rearrangement joins TRBV19 to TRBJ1-5; TRBD1 aligns across 8 bases. V lost 5 bases and J lost 3; bases outside the gene matches: 9. Germline V gene data show CDR1 as LNHDA and CDR2 as SQIVND (reference sequence). The CDR3 has 16 amino acids. The CDR3 bases are TGTGCCAGTAGTCTTAGACAGGGGATTGACAATCAGCCCCAGCATTTT. Protein: CASSLRQGIDNQPQHF.

The chain recombines TRBV21-1 with TRBJ1-5; TRBD1, the D gene given by the table, was not confirmed from the DNA. TRBV21-1 is recorded as a pseudogene. The CDR3 contains 17 residues. CDR3 loop: CASSKDGAGGSNQPQHF. The DNA for the CDR3 is TGTGCCAGCAGCAAAGATGGGGCAGGTGGTAGCAATCAGCCCCAGCATTTT.

The chain uses TRBV10-3 and TRBJ2-7; 8 bases fit TRBD1. Germline CDR1 is ENHRY and CDR2 is SYGVKD. The J segment lost 2 bases and the V segment lost 5 bases, leaving 8 bases of the junction unmatched. There are 15 residues in the CDR3. CDR3 in amino acids: CAISSQDRDPYEQYF. The CDR3 region has the DNA TGTGCCATCAGTTCTCAGGACAGGGACCCCTACGAGCAGTACTTC.

This rearrangement joins TRBV30 to TRBJ2-6, with 9 positions matching TRBD2. This CDR3 region has 19 residues. Trimming cost V 5 bases and J 0 bases; bases outside gene matches: 14. Per germline, CDR1 GTSNPN and CDR2 SVGIG (reference sequence). The CDR3, as DNA: TGTGCCTGGCTACCCAAGGGCTATAGCGGGAGCTCTGGGGCCAACGTCCTGACTTTC. Its translation is CAWLPKGYSGSSGANVLTF.

The rearrangement uses TRBV7-9 and TRBJ2-3; no clear D gene. The CDR3 runs 12 residues. Germline CDR1 SEHNR, CDR2 FQNEAQ (reference sequence). Trimming removed 4 bases from V and 2 bases from J, with 4 bases in between. This CDR3 reads CASSYITDTQYF. CDR3 DNA sequence: TGTGCCAGCAGCTACATCACAGATACGCAGTATTTT.

The chain combines TRBV7-9 with TRBJ2-5; D is perhaps TRBD1 (6 bases). Judging by the DNA end, TRBJ2-7 fits better; the J call may be wrong. Germline CDR1 reads SEHNR; CDR2 reads FQNEAQ (reference sequence). The CDR3 runs to 14 residues. The CDR3 bases are TGTGCCAGCAGCTTAGAGGACAGCTCCTACGAGCAGTACTTC. Its translation: CASSLEDSSYEQYF.

This clone came up a few times. The chain links TRBV6-5 to TRBJ2-3; 7 bases map to TRBD2. The CDR3 contains 12 residues. CDR1 MNHEY and CDR2 SVGAGI come from the germline V gene. The V gene end was trimmed by 4 bases and the J gene end by 6 bases; junction bases not matched to a gene: 1. The CDR3 loop reads CASSWRGDTQYF. CDR3 DNA: TGTGCCAGCAGTTGGCGGGGGGATACGCAGTATTTT.

Comment on this clone: The sample contains more than one DNA sequence encoding this CDR3. The chain uses TRBV18 and TRBJ2-7, with 10 nucleotides matching TRBD1. The germline CDR1 and CDR2 sequences are KGHSH and LQKENI. Trimming at V came to 3 bases and at J to 2 bases, leaving 1 base not matched to a gene. This CDR3 spans 14 amino acids. CDR3 in DNA: TGTGCCAGCTCACCGGGGACAGGGGCCTACGAGCAGTACTTC. This gives the protein CASSPGTGAYEQYF.

This clone was seen a single time. This chain joins TRBV30 and TRBJ2-3, with 7 bases identical to TRBD1. From germline, CDR1 is GTSNPN and CDR2 SVGIG (reference sequence). This CDR3 has 19 amino acids. V shed 0 bases, J shed 3 bases, and the junction held 18 bases outside the gene matches. CDR3: CAWSVPLYMTGMKTDTQYF. The CDR3 bases are TGTGCCTGGAGTGTCCCCCTCTACATGACAGGGATGAAAACAGATACGCAGTATTTT.

J is TRBJ1-1 and V is TRBV6-4; D ambiguous. The CDR3 contains 14 residues. V was cut by 3 bases and J by 1 base, with 9 bases left in between. CDR1 is MRHNA and CDR2 is SNTAGT in the germline V gene. CDR3 region: CASSESYGNTEAFF. The CDR3, as DNA: TGTGCCAGCAGTGAGTCTTACGGGAACACTGAAGCTTTCTTT.

The chain combines TRBV7-8 with TRBJ1-5; D gene uncertain. The V end was cut by 1 base, the J end by 4 bases, with 8 bases between. Per the germline V gene, CDR1 is SGHVS and CDR2 is FQNEAQ. The CDR3 runs to 14 residues. DNA for the CDR3: TGTGCCAGCAGCTTAGAAGCAGTAAATCAGCCCCAGCATTTT. Protein product: CASSLEAVNQPQHF.

This clone showed up just once. The rearrangement uses TRBV9 and TRBJ2-5; 7 nucleotides match TRBD2. The J call could be wrong; TRBJ2-7 is a better fit for the DNA end. This CDR3 has 14 residues. Germline V gene sequence: CDR1 SGDLS, CDR2 YYNGEE. In nucleotides, the CDR3 is TGTGCCAGCAGCGTCCGGGACTACTCCTACGAGCAGTACTTC. Encoded protein: CASSVRDYSYEQYF.

In this sample, this clone turned up many times. This sample includes further DNA sequences coding for the same CDR3. The rearrangement links TRBV30 to TRBJ1-1; D not resolved. With 7 bases removed from V and 1 base from J, the gap between germline ends came to 7 bases. Per germline, CDR1 GTSNPN and CDR2 SVGIG (reference sequence). The CDR3 spans 11 residues. The CDR3 spells CAYERNTEAFF. Here the CDR3 DNA reads TGTGCCTATGAACGGAACACTGAAGCTTTCTTT.

J is TRBJ1-1 and V is TRBV7-2; 7 bases are a match to TRBD1. Trimming removed 6 bases from V and 1 base from J; junction bases left unmatched: 8. In germline, CDR1 is SGHTA, CDR2 FQGNSA. The CDR3 has 15 amino acids. CDR3 residues: CASRDEGARNTEAFF. The DNA of the CDR3 is TGTGCCAGCAGGGATGAGGGGGCGAGGAACACTGAAGCTTTCTTT.

The genes are TRBV19 and TRBJ2-1; TRBD2 agrees at 9 bases. The CDR3 sequence is 14 residues long. Trimming took 10 bases from V and 9 from J; bases not matched to a gene: 13. Germline values: CDR1 LNHDA, CDR2 SQIVND (reference sequence). The CDR3 loop reads CATSSAGGQGEQFF. The CDR3 DNA sequence: TGTGCCACTTCCTCCGCGGGAGGGCAGGGTGAGCAGTTCTTC.

A note on this clone: Mismatch with germline at one junction end may stem from a read error. This rearrangement joins TRBV7-7 to TRBJ1-5; 8 bases line up with TRBD1. Germline values: CDR1 SSHAT, CDR2 FNYEAQ (reference sequence). The CDR3 sequence is 14 residues long. The CDR3 loop is CASSLGQGGQPQHF. CDR3 DNA: TGTGCTAGCAGCTTAGGACAGGGAGGTCAGCCCCAGCATTTT.

V and J are TRBV15 and TRBJ2-7, with 10 positions matching TRBD2. Germline trimming cut 0 bases from V and 4 bases from J; bases unmatched to any gene: 9. Germline CDR1 and CDR2: LNHNV and YYDKDF (reference sequence). This CDR3 has 17 residues. CDR3: CATSRDRGAGGLYEQYF. CDR3 DNA: TGTGCCACCAGCAGAGATCGGGGAGCGGGAGGGCTTTACGAGCAGTACTTC.

This clone was recorded once. J is TRBJ2-7 and V is TRBV27; no clear D. The germline V gene has CDR1 MNHEY and CDR2 SMNVEV (reference sequence). The CDR3 contains 15 residues. The ends were cut back, 1 base at V and 1 base at J, with 11 bases in the middle. The CDR3 protein is CASSLYPGQSYEQYF. CDR3 DNA sequence: TGTGCCAGCAGTTTATACCCCGGGCAGTCCTACGAGCAGTACTTC.

The CDR3 bases are TGTGCCAGCTCACCGGCGGCCCCTGCCGTTGATACTGAAGCTTTCTTT. Its protein product is CASSPAAPAVDTEAFF. The chain uses TRBV18 and TRBJ1-1; D not resolved. V was trimmed by 3 bases and J by 5 bases, leaving 19 bases between them. The CDR3 loop spans 16 amino acids. Germline CDR1 is KGHSH and CDR2 is LQKENI.

This chain links TRBV19 with TRBJ1-2; D call uncertain. This CDR3 comprises 13 residues. The V gene lost 9 bases and the J gene lost 6 bases, with 17 bases spanning the gap. Germline V CDR1 and CDR2: LNHDA, SQIVND (reference sequence). CDR3: CASTETSRDGYTF. In DNA form, the CDR3 reads TGTGCCAGCACCGAGACATCTCGGGATGGCTACACCTTC.

CDR3 loop: CAWSVLGLEQFF. As DNA, the CDR3 is TGTGCCTGGAGTGTCCTTGGACTTGAGCAGTTCTTC. The chain joins TRBV30 to TRBJ2-1; tentative D call: TRBD2 (5 bases). V was cut by 0 bases and J by 9 bases, with 9 bases left in between. The V gene's germline CDR1 is GTSNPN and CDR2 SVGIG (reference sequence). The CDR3 is 12 residues long.